This TCR beta chain derives from a study of control samples from healthy donors and cancer patients. Germline loops: CDR1 LNHDA, CDR2 SQIVND (reference sequence). The CDR3 is 13 amino acids. V lost 8 bases and J lost 8, with 15 bases in between. Measured with immunoSEQ multiplex PCR; TCRdb has only the in-frame clones, and not every one. The profile shows approximately 230,000 clones, almost 85% of them singletons. Sequenced sample: PBMCs. This receptor was obtained from an older woman with lung cancer. The rearrangement joins TRBV19 to TRBJ1-4; tentatively, D is TRBD1 (6 bases). The DNA of the CDR3 is TGTGCCAGTGCCCCCCACAGGGTCGAAAAACTGTTTTTT. This sequence encodes CASAPHRVEKLFF.